This TCR beta chain was captured by sequencing in a study of shared clonotypes between healthy human individuals. CD45RO-negative cells were positively selected for CCR7, leaving out terminally differentiated effector memory CD45RA+ cells. Among the donors, all were Caucasian adults who lived in Nashville, Tennessee. The ends lost 1 base at V and 9 bases at J; junction bases unmatched: 5. Per the germline V gene, CDR1 is SNHLY and CDR2 is FYNNEI. This CDR3 is built from 15 residues. In the case of this clone: As yet, its antigen is unknown.

Sequencing was at deep level. TCRdb keeps only in-frame clones here, not all; method: immunoSEQ multiplex PCR. The table shows 1.5 million to 2.5 million clones, with about 95% occurring only once. Study results and limitations: Represented genetic and exposure-history diversity was restricted by having few donors.

This sequence joins TRBV2 and TRBJ2-4; the match to TRBD2 covers 11 bases. The TCR originated in a young man in good health. Sequences were obtained from naive CD8+ T cells sorted from blood. The CDR3, as DNA: TGTGCCAGCAGTGAAGATAGCGGGGGGGTCGGCATTCAGTACTTC. Protein product: CASSEDSGGVGIQYF.